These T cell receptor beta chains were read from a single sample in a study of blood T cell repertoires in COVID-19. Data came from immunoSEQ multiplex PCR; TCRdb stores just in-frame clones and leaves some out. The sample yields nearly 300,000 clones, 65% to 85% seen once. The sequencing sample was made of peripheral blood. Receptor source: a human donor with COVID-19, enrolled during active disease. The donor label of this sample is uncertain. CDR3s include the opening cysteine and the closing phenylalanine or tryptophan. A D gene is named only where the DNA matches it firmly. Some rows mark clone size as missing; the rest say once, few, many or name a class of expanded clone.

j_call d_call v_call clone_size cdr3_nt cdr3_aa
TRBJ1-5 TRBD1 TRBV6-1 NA TGTGCCAGCAGTGAAAACAGGGGAAGCAATCAGCCCCAGCATTTT CASSENRGSNQPQHF
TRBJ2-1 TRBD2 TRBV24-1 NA TGTGCCACCAGTGACGTCGGGGGGGGGCTGGATGAGCAGTTCTTC CATSDVGGGLDEQFF
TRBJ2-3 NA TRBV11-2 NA TGTGCCAGCGAACCCTGGGGCAGGGGAACAGATACGCAGTATTTT CASEPWGRGTDTQYF
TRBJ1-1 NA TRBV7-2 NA TGTGCCAGCAGCTTAAGCGACGGGAACACTGAAGCTTTCTTT CASSLSDGNTEAFF
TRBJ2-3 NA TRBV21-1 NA TGTGCCAGCAGCAAAGAGGCTAGTCGTGCAGATACGCAGTATTTT CASSKEASRADTQYF
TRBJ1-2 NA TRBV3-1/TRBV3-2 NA TGTGCCAGCAGCCAAGATCTGATGGTAGAGTGGCAGGGCCTGGGTGGCTACACCTTC CASSQDLMVEWQGLGGYTF
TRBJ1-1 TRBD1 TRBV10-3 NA TGTGCCATCAGTGGAGACAGGGGCTCCACTGAAGCTTTCTTT CAISGDRGSTEAFF
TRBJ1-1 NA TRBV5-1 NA TGCGCCAGCAGCTTGACCAGGGCCCCGAACACTGAAGCTTTCTTT CASSLTRAPNTEAFF
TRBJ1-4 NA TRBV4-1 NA TGCGCCAGCAGCCAATCCGGGGGGGCAAATGAAAAACTGTTTTTT CASSQSGGANEKLFF
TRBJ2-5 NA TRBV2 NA TGTGCCAGCAGTGACCCGGACTATGAAGAGACCCAGTACTTC CASSDPDYEETQYF
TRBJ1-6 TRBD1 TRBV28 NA TGTGCCAGCAGTCCCGGGGACAGCCCCTATAATTCACCCCTCCACTTT CASSPGDSPYNSPLHF
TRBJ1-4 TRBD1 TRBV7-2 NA TGTGCCAGCAGCTCCGACAGGGCTAATGAAAAACTGTTTTTT CASSSDRANEKLFF
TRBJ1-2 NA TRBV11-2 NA TGTGCCAGCAGTCACGGGACACGAGATGGCTACACCTTC CASSHGTRDGYTF
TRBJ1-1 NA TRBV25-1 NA TGTGCCAGCAGTGAATTTTCCCCCGGACAGAGTACTGAAGCTTTCTTT CASSEFSPGQSTEAFF
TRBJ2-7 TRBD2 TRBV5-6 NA TGTGCCAGCAGCTTGGTGCGCGGGAGGGGGACCTACGAGCAGTACTTC CASSLVRGRGTYEQYF
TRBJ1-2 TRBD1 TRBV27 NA TGTGCCAGCAGTTTTGGGCAGGGGGCTTATGGCTACACCTTC CASSFGQGAYGYTF
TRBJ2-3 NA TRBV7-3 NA TGTGCCAGCAGCTCGCAAGCTGGCACAGATACGCAGTATTTT CASSSQAGTDTQYF
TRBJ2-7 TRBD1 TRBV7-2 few TGTGCCAGCAGCTTTGGACAGGGGATCGGCGAGCAGTACTTC CASSFGQGIGEQYF
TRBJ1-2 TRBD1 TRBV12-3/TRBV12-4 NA TGTGCCAGCAGTTTTCGACAGGGCTATGGCTACACCTTC CASSFRQGYGYTF
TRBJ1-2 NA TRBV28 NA TGTGCCAGCAGTTTATCTAAGGTGGGCGGAGGTAACTATGGCTACACCTTC CASSLSKVGGGNYGYTF
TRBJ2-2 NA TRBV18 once TGTGCCAGCTCACCACGAGACAGGGAGGACACCGGGGAGCTGTTTTTT CASSPRDREDTGELFF
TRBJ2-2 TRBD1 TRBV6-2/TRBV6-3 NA TGTGCCAGCAGTTGGGCCGGACAGGGGGCGCGTACCGGGGAGCTGTTTTTT CASSWAGQGARTGELFF
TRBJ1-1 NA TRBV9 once TGTGCCAGCAGCGGCTACGGGACAACTGAAGCTTTCTTT CASSGYGTTEAFF
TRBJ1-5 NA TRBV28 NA TGTGCCAGCAGCCAAGTCCCCCCCGGCAGGGGAGAACAGCCCCAGCATTTT CASSQVPPGRGEQPQHF
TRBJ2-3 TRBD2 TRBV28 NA TGTGCCAGCAGTTTCGGGCTAGCGGGGTCTAGCACAGATACGCAGTATTTT CASSFGLAGSSTDTQYF
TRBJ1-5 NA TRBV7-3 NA TGTGCCAGCAGGGTCGGGGGGAGGCAGCCCCAGCATTTT CASRVGGRQPQHF
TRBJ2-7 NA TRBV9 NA TGTGCCAGCAGCGTAGACTCCAGGCCTTTCTACGAGCAGTACTTC CASSVDSRPFYEQYF
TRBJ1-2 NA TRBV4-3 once TGCGCCAGCAGCCCCGAGGCGGGGGTTAACTATGGCTACACCTTC CASSPEAGVNYGYTF
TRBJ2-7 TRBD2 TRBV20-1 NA TGCAGTGCTAGTGGTGGGGGGGGCTACGAGCAGTACTTC CSASGGGGYEQYF
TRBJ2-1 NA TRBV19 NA TGTGCCAGTAGTATCCAGACAGGCGAGGGGGGGAATGAGCAGTTCTTC CASSIQTGEGGNEQFF
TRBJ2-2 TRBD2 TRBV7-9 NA TGTGCCAGCAGCCGTGGGCTAGCGGGAGTACACACCGGGGAGCTGTTTTTT CASSRGLAGVHTGELFF
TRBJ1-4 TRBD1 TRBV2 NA TGTGCCAGCAGTGAGATTTCGACAGGGGGTTGGGAAAAACTGTTTTTT CASSEISTGGWEKLFF
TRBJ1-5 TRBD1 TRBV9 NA TGTGCCAGCAGCGTACAGGGACAGTCAGGCCAGCCCCAGCATTTT CASSVQGQSGQPQHF
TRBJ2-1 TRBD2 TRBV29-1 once TGCAGCGTTGATCTAGCGGTCTCCTACAATGAGCAGTTCTTC CSVDLAVSYNEQFF
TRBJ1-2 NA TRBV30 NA TGTGCCTGGAGTGAGGCAGGAAGCTATGGCTACACCTTC CAWSEAGSYGYTF
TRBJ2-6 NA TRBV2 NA TGTGCCAGCAGTGTACAGCGGGCGATCTCTGGGGCCAACGTCCTGACTTTC CASSVQRAISGANVLTF